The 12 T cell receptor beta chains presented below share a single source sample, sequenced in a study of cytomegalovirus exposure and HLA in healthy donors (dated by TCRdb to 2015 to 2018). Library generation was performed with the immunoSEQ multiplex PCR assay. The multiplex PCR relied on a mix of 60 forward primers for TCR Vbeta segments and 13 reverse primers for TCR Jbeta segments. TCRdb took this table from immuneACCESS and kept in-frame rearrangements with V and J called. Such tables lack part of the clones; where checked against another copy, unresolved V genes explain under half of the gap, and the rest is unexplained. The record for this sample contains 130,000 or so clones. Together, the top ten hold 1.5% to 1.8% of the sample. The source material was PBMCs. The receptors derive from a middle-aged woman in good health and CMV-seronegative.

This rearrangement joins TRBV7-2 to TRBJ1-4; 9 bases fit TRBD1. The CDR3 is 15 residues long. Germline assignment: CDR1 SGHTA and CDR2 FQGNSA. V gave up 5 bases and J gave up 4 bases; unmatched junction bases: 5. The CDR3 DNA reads TGTGCCAGCAGCCCAGGACAGGGGAATAATGAAAAACTGTTTTTT. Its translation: CASSPGQGNNEKLFF.

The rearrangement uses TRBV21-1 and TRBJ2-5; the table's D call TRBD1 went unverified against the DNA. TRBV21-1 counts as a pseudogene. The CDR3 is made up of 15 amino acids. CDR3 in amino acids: CASSKGGTVGETQYF. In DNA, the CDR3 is TGTGCCAGCAGCAAAGGGGGGACAGTCGGGGAGACCCAGTACTTC.

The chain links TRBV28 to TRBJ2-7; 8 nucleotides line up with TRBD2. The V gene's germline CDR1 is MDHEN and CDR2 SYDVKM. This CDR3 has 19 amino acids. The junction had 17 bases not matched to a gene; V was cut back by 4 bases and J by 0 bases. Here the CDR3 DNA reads TGTGCCAGCAGTTCCATCCGTCCTCAGGTAGCGGGGATCTCCTACGAGCAGTACTTC. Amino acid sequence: CASSSIRPQVAGISYEQYF.

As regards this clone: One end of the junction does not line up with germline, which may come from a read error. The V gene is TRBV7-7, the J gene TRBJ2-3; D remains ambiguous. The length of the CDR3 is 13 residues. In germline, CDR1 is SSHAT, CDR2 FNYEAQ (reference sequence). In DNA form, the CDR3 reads TGTGCTAGCAGCTCCCTCACGGGAGATACGCAGTATTTT. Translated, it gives CASSSLTGDTQYF.

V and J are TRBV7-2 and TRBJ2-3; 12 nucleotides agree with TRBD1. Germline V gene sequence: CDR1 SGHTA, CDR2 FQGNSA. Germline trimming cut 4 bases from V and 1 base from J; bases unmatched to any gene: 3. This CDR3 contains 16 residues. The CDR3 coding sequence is TGTGCCAGCAGCTCGGGACAGGGGGCTCGCACAGATACGCAGTATTTT. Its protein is CASSSGQGARTDTQYF. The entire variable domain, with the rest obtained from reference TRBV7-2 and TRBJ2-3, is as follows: GAGVSQSPSNKVTEKGKDVELRCDPISGHTALYWYRQSLGQGLEFLIYFQGNSAPDKSGLPSDRFSAERTGGSVSTLTIQRTQQEDSAVYLCASSSGQGARTDTQYFGPGTRLTVL.

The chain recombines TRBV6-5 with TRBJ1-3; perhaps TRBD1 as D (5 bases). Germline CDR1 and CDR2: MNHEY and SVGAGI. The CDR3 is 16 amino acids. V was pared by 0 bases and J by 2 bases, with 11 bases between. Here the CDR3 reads CASSYSGQVTGNTIYF. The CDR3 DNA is TGTGCCAGCAGTTACTCGGGGCAGGTTACTGGAAACACCATATATTTT.

The CDR3 DNA follows: TGTGCCAGCAGTTGGGACAGAGAGAAAGCTTTCTTT. Its translation: CASSWDREKAFF. V is TRBV7-2 and J is TRBJ1-1; 7 bases line up with TRBD1. This CDR3 comprises 12 residues. The V gene's germline CDR1 is SGHTA and CDR2 FQGNSA. After removal of 6 bases from V and 9 bases from J, the junction contained 7 bases not matched to a gene.

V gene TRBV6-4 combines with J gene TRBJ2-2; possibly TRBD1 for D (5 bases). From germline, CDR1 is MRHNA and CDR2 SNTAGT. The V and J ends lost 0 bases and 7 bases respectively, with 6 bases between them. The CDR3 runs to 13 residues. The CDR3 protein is CASSDSQGGELFF. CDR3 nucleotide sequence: TGTGCCAGCAGTGACTCTCAGGGCGGGGAGCTGTTTTTT.

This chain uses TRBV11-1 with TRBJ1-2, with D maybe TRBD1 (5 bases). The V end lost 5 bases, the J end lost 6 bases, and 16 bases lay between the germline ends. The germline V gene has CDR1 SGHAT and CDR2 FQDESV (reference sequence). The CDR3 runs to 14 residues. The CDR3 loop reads CASSRGWGDHGYTF. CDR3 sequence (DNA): TGTGCCAGCAGCCGAGGATGGGGGGACCATGGCTACACCTTC. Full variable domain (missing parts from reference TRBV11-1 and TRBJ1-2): EAEVAQSPRYKITEKSQAVAFWCDPISGHATLYWYRQILGQGPELLVQFQDESVVDDSQLPKDRFSAERLKGVDSTLKIQPAELGDSAMYLCASSRGWGDHGYTFGSGTRLTVV.

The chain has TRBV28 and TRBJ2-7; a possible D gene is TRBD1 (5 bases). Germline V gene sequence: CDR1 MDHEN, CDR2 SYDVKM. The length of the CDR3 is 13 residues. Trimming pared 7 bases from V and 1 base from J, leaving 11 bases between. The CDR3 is CASTIPGSYEQYF. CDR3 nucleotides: TGTGCCAGCACAATCCCAGGGTCCTACGAGCAGTACTTC.

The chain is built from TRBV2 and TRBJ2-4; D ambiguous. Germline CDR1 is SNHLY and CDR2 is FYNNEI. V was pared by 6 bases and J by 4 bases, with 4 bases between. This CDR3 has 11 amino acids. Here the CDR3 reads CASSSKNIQYF. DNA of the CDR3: TGTGCCAGCAGCAGTAAAAACATTCAGTACTTC. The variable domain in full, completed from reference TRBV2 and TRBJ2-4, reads EPEVTQTPSHQVTQMGQEVILRCVPISNHLYFYWYRQILGQKVEFLVSFYNNEISEKSEIFDDQFSVERPDGSNFTLKIRSTKLEDSAMYFCASSSKNIQYFGAGTRLSVL.

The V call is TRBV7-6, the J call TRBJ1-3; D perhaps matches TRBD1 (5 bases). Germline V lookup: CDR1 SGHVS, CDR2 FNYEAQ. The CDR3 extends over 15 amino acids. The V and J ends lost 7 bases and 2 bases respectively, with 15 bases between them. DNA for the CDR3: TGTGCCAGCAACCCCTCAGGGATCCCTGGAAACACCATATATTTT. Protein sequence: CASNPSGIPGNTIYF.